The following is a TCR beta chain sequence with its context. What it binds is not known. This record comes from a study of T cells in localized non-small cell lung cancer. Overall study findings and caveats: Because sequencing included only one region (of the tumor), heterogeneity remains possible. In uninvolved adjacent lung, T cell clonality reached its highest value, exceeding tumor.

Germline loops: CDR1 ENHRY, CDR2 SYGVKD. The CDR3 extends over 17 amino acids. The V gene lost 3 bases and the J gene lost 5 bases, with 22 bases spanning the gap. TCRdb's copy holds only in-frame clones and misses some; the assay was immunoSEQ multiplex PCR. Of over 70,000 clones listed, 80% to 90% are singletons. Sample: peripheral blood, taken before any cancer treatment. The source is a male donor aged 60 or older with stage III squamous cell lung carcinoma. V gene TRBV10-3 combines with J gene TRBJ2-5; tentative D call: TRBD2 (7 bases). The CDR3 coding sequence is TGTGCCATCAGTGAAGGAGGGGGAGGGGGAAAACGGGAGACCCAGTACTTC. Translation gives CAISEGGGGGKRETQYF.